The 4 T cell receptor beta chains in this list originate from one sample, sequenced in a study of blood T cell repertoires in COVID-19. Data came from immunoSEQ multiplex PCR; TCRdb stores just in-frame clones and leaves some out. The data hold fewer than 350,000 clones, with 88% observed a single time. Specimen: PBMCs or T cells enriched from blood (not recorded which). The receptors derive from a woman under 40 who had recovered from COVID-19.

A single count supports this clone. The chain links TRBV19 to TRBJ1-3; tentatively, D is TRBD1 (6 bases). The CDR3 spans 15 residues. Trimming took off 2 bases at V and 3 bases at J, with 11 bases between the two ends. Germline CDR1 LNHDA, CDR2 SQIVND (reference sequence). The CDR3 nucleotides read TGTGCCAGTAGTATACAGGGGCAACTTGGAAACACCATATATTTT. It translates to CASSIQGQLGNTIYF.

V and J are TRBV7-8 and TRBJ2-1; maybe TRBD2 (6 bases). CDR1 and CDR2 (germline): SGHVS, FQNEAQ. The CDR3 is 16 amino acids. Between the trimmed V and J ends, which lost 6 bases and 0 bases, there was a span of 15 bases. The CDR3 nucleotides are TGTGCCAGCAGTCAACGACTAGGCGGCTCCTACAATGAGCAGTTCTTC. Translating gives CASSQRLGGSYNEQFF.

This chain links TRBV11-2 with TRBJ1-1; TRBD1 matches at 10 bases. This CDR3 spans 16 amino acids. V shed 5 bases, J shed 5 bases, and the junction held 11 bases outside the gene matches. The germline CDR1 and CDR2 sequences are SGHAT and FQNNGV. As DNA, the CDR3 is TGTGCCAGCAGCCCGACCAGGGACAGGGGTGTTACTGAAGCTTTCTTT. This translates into CASSPTRDRGVTEAFF.

This sequence joins TRBV7-9 and TRBJ1-2; D is unresolved. V was clipped by 5 bases and J by 8 bases, with 12 bases between them. Germline V gene sequence: CDR1 SEHNR, CDR2 FQNEAQ (reference sequence). The CDR3 extends over 12 amino acids. The CDR3 loop is CASSPPGWGYTF. DNA for the CDR3: TGTGCCAGCAGCCCCCCCGGTTGGGGCTACACCTTC.